This paragraph covers one T cell receptor (beta chain) sequence. The target antigen is unknown. The CDR3 sequence is 15 residues long. With 6 bases clipped from V and 2 bases from J, the junction kept 7 bases outside the gene matches. From germline, CDR1 is LNHDA and CDR2 SQIVND (reference sequence). Data came from immunoSEQ multiplex PCR; TCRdb stores just in-frame clones and leaves some out. The sample lists approximately 1.9 million clones; 93% were seen once. The source of the sample is a study of shared clonotypes between healthy human individuals. Study-level background: With ages of 18 to 49, the donors were a couple of women and three men. Overall study results and limits: Estimated richness values were generally larger in naive subsets than in memory subsets.

Naive CD8 cells lacked CD45RO and underwent positive selection for CCR7, leaving out terminally differentiated effector memory CD45RA+ cells. Study donors comprised healthy, HIV-negative adults devoid of recent acute infection or vaccination. This TCR came from a man between 18 and 29 years old in good health. Some clones in this sample may be carry-over from other donors' samples. Sequencing was carried out using naive CD8+ T cells from PBMCs. The V call is TRBV19, the J call TRBJ2-7; 10 bases line up with TRBD1. The CDR3 loop is CASRGSGTGAYEQYF. The CDR3 bases are TGTGCCAGTAGGGGGTCCGGGACAGGGGCCTACGAGCAGTACTTC. The full variable domain, with the rest looked up from reference TRBV19 and TRBJ2-7, is DGGITQSPKYLFRKEGQNVTLSCEQNLNHDAMYWYRQDPGQGLRLIYYSQIVNDFQKGDIAEGYSVSREKKESFPLTVTSAQKNPTAFYLCASRGSGTGAYEQYFGPGTRLTVT.